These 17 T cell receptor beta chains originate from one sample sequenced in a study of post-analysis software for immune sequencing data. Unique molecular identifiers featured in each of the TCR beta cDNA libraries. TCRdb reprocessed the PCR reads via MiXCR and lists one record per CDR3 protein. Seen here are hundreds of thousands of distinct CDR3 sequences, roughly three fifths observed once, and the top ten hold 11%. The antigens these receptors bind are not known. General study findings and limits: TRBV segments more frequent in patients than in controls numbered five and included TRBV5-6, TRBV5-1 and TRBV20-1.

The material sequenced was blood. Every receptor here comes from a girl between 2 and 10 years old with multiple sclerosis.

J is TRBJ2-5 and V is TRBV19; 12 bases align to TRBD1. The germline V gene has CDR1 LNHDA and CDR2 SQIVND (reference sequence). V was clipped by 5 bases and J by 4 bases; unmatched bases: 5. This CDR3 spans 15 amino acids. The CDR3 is CASSLPGQGAETQYF. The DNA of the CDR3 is TGTGCCAGTAGTTTACCGGGACAGGGGGCAGAGACCCAGTACTTC.

The CDR3 here is CASSEDGEGYTF. CDR3 nucleotides: TGTGCCAGCAGCGAGGACGGAGAGGGCTACACCTTC. This rearrangement joins TRBV7-9 to TRBJ1-2; D not resolved. Germline CDR1 reads SEHNR; CDR2 reads FQNEAQ (reference sequence). CDR3 length equals 12 residues. The V and J ends lost 5 bases and 8 bases respectively, with 12 bases between them.

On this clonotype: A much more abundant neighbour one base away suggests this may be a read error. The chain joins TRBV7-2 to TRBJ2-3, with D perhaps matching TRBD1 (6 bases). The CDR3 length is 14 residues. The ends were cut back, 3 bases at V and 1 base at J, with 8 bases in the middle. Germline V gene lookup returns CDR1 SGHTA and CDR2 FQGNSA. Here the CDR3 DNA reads TGTGCCAGCAGCTTTTACAGGGGCACAGATACGCAGTATTTT. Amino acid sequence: CASSFYRGTDTQYF.

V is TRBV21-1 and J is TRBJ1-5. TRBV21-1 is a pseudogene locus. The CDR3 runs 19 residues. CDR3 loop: CASSKAEHEKVDSNQPQHF. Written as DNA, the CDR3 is TGTGCCAGCAGCAAGGCCGAGCACGAGAAGGTGGATAGCAATCAGCCCCAGCATTTT.

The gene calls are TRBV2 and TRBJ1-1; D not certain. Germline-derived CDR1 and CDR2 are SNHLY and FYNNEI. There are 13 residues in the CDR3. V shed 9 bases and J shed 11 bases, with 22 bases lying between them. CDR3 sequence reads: CASESAQRKLAFF. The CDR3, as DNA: TGTGCCAGTGAATCTGCGCAGCGGAAGTTGGCTTTCTTT.

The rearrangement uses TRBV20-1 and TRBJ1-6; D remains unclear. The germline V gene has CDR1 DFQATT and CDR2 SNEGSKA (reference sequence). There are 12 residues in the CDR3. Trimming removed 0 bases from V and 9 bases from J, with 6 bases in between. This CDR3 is CSARDRGSPLHF. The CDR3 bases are TGCAGTGCTAGAGATCGGGGTTCACCCCTCCACTTT.

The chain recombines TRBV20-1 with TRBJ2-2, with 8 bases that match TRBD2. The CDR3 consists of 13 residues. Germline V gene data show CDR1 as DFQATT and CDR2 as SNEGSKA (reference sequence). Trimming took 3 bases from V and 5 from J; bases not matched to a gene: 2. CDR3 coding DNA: TGCAGTGCTAGCGGGGGGGCGACCGGGGAGCTGTTTTTT. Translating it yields CSASGGATGELFF.

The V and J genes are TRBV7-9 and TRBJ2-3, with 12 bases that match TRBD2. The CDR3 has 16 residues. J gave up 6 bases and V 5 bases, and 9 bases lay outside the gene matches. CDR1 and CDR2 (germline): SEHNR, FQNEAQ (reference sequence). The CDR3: CASSPLLAGGDDTQYF. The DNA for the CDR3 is TGTGCCAGCAGCCCCTTACTAGCGGGAGGAGATGATACGCAGTATTTT.

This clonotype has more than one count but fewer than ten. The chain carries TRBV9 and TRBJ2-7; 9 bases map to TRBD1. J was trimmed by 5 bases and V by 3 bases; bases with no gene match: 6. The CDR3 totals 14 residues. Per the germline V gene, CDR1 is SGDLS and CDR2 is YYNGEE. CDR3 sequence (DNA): TGTGCCAGCAGCGACCGGGACAGGGCCCACGAGCAGTACTTC. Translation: CASSDRDRAHEQYF. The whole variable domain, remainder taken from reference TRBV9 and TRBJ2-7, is DSGVTQTPKHLITATGQRVTLRCSPRSGDLSVYWYQQSLDQGLQFLIQYYNGEERAKGNILERFSAQQFPDLHSELNLSSLELGDSALYFCASSDRDRAHEQYFGPGTRLTVT.

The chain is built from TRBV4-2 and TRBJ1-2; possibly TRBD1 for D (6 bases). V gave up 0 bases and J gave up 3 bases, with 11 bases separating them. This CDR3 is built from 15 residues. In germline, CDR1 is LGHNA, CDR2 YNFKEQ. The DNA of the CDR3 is TGTGCCAGCAGCCAAGATCAACAGGGAGACTATGGCTACACCTTC. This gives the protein CASSQDQQGDYGYTF.

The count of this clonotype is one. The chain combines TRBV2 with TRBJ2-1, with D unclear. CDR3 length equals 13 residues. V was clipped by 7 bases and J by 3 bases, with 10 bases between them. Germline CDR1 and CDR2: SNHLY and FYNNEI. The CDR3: CASKRQDYNEQFF. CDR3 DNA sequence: TGTGCCAGCAAGAGGCAAGACTACAATGAGCAGTTCTTC.

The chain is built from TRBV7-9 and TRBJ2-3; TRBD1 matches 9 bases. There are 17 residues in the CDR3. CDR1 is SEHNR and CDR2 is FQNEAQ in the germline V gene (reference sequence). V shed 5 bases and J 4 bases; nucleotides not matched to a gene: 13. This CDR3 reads CASSPWTGVYLADTQYF. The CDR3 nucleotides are TGTGCCAGCAGCCCATGGACAGGGGTTTATCTCGCAGATACGCAGTATTTT.

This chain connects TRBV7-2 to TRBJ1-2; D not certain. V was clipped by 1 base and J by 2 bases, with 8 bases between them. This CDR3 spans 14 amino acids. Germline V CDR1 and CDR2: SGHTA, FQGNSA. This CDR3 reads CASSLVSGNYGYTF. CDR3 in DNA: TGTGCCAGCAGCTTAGTTTCCGGGAACTATGGCTACACCTTC.

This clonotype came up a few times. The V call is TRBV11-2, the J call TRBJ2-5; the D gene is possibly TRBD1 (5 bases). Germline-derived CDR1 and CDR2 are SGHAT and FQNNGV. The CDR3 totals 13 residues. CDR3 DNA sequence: TGTGCTACTTCGGCAGGGCTGGGGGAGACCCAGTACTTC. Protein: CATSAGLGETQYF.

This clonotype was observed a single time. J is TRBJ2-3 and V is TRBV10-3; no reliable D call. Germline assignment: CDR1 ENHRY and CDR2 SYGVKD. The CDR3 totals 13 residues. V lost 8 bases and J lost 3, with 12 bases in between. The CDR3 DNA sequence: TGTGCCATCGGGAACAGTGGGACAGATACGCAGTATTTT. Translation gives CAIGNSGTDTQYF.

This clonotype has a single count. The CDR3 protein is CSAPRGAADTQYF. For the CDR3, the DNA is TGCAGTGCGCCTAGGGGGGCAGCAGATACGCAGTATTTT. The chain carries TRBV20-1 and TRBJ2-3, with D perhaps assigned TRBD1 or TRBD2 (6 bases each). The CDR3 has 13 residues. Trimming removed 6 bases from V and 4 bases from J, with 14 bases in between. Germline V lookup: CDR1 DFQATT, CDR2 SNEGSKA (reference sequence).

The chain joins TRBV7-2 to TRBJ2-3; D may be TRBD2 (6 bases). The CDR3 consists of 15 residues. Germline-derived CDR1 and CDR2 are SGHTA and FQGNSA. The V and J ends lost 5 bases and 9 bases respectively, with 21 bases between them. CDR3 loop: CASSLQGEVSGTQYF. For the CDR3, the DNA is TGTGCCAGCAGCCTCCAAGGGGAGGTCTCTGGGACGCAGTATTTT.